Following are 12 T cell receptor beta chains from one sample sequenced in a study of shared clonotypes between healthy human individuals. Libraries were prepared by immunoSEQ multiplex PCR; TCRdb keeps only in-frame clonotypes and omits some of them. Of more than 2,000,000 clones in the sample, over 90% are singletons; the top ten hold approximately 0.4%. Material: naive CD4+ T cells from PBMCs. Described subset: CD45RA+ positively selected. Source of these receptors: a man between 18 and 35 years old in good health. Some clones in this sample may be carry-over from other donors' samples.

V is TRBV7-9 and J is TRBJ2-3; no clear D gene. Germline V gene sequence: CDR1 SEHNR, CDR2 FQNEAQ (reference sequence). V dropped 3 bases and J dropped 2 bases, with 15 bases sitting between them. The CDR3 loop spans 16 amino acids. The CDR3 reads CASSLGTVVYTDTQYF. The CDR3 nucleotides read TGTGCCAGCAGCTTGGGAACGGTTGTCTACACAGATACGCAGTATTTT. The variable domain in full, with the rest retrieved from reference TRBV7-9 and TRBJ2-3, is DTGVSQNPRHKITKRGQNVTFRCDPISEHNRLYWYRQTLGQGPEFLTYFQNEAQLEKSRLLSDRFSAERPKGSFSTLEIQRTEQGDSAMYLCASSLGTVVYTDTQYFGPGTRLTVL.

This clone was observed once. The chain has TRBV7-9 and TRBJ2-7; D remains ambiguous. With 1 base removed from V and 6 bases from J, the gap between germline ends came to 7 bases. The CDR3 is made up of 12 amino acids. The germline gives CDR1 SEHNR, CDR2 FQNEAQ (reference sequence). CDR3 loop: CASSLDVGEQYF. CDR3 DNA sequence: TGTGCCAGCAGCTTAGACGTGGGCGAGCAGTACTTC. The full variable domain, in which reference TRBV7-9 and TRBJ2-7 provide the parts outside the CDR3, is DTGVSQNPRHKITKRGQNVTFRCDPISEHNRLYWYRQTLGQGPEFLTYFQNEAQLEKSRLLSDRFSAERPKGSFSTLEIQRTEQGDSAMYLCASSLDVGEQYFGPGTRLTVT.

Details on this clone: The same CDR3 can be traced to other DNA sequences in this sample. CDR3 sequence reads: CASSSYNEQFF. The CDR3 DNA reads TGTGCCAGCAGCTCTTACAATGAGCAGTTCTTC. V is TRBV5-4 and J is TRBJ2-1, with D unresolved. This CDR3 has 11 residues. The germline V gene has CDR1 SGHNT and CDR2 YYREEE (reference sequence). The germline V and J ends were trimmed by 3 bases and 4 bases, with 2 bases remaining between them.

The rearrangement joins TRBV18 to TRBJ2-3; perhaps TRBD2 as D (5 bases). There are 12 residues in the CDR3. V lost 8 bases to trimming and J lost 3 bases, with 9 bases between them. Germline V lookup: CDR1 KGHSH, CDR2 LQKENI. The CDR3 DNA follows: TGTGCCAGCCGGAGGAGGACAGATACGCAGTATTTT. Its protein product is CASRRRTDTQYF.

As regards this clone: This sample includes further DNA sequences coding for the same CDR3. The chain combines TRBV19 with TRBJ2-6; D is perhaps TRBD2 (6 bases). CDR1 is LNHDA and CDR2 is SQIVND in the germline V gene (reference sequence). There are 15 residues in the CDR3. V lost 3 bases, J lost 0 bases, and 6 bases lay in between. CDR3 DNA sequence: TGTGCCAGTAGTATCGGGAGCTCTGGGGCCAACGTCCTGACTTTC. It is translated as CASSIGSSGANVLTF.

The chain links TRBV4-1 to TRBJ2-7; tentatively, D is TRBD1 or TRBD2 (7 bases each). The CDR3 has 15 amino acids. Per germline, CDR1 MGHRA and CDR2 YSYEKL. The V and J ends lost 1 base and 4 bases respectively, with 14 bases between them. The CDR3 DNA reads TGCGCCAGCAGCCAAGGGGGCAGGGGGGGGTACGAGCAGTACTTC. Protein product: CASSQGGRGGYEQYF.

This clone appeared a few times. The CDR3 DNA follows: TGTGCCAGCAGCGTAGCCGCCTGGGCAACTGAAGCTTTCTTT. It yields the protein CASSVAAWATEAFF. The rearrangement links TRBV9 to TRBJ1-1; D unresolved. The germline gives CDR1 SGDLS, CDR2 YYNGEE. The V end was cut by 0 bases, the J end by 5 bases, with 11 bases between. CDR3 length: 14 amino acids.

The chain has TRBV7-9 and TRBJ2-3; tentatively, D is TRBD2 (5 bases). V lost 8 bases, J lost 2 bases, and 17 bases lay in between. CDR3 size: 15 residues. Germline-derived CDR1 and CDR2 are SEHNR and FQNEAQ (reference sequence). The CDR3 sequence: CASPGNYTSTDTQYF. CDR3 DNA sequence: TGTGCCAGCCCGGGGAACTACACCTCCACAGATACGCAGTATTTT.

This chain joins TRBV6-6 and TRBJ1-3; maybe TRBD1 (6 bases). V shed 7 bases and J shed 4 bases, with 14 bases lying between them. Per the germline V gene, CDR1 is MNHNY and CDR2 is SVGAGI (reference sequence). The CDR3 has 14 residues. This CDR3 is CASILGGTGNTIYF. The CDR3 DNA follows: TGTGCCAGCATCCTGGGGGGCACAGGAAACACCATATATTTT.

The chain combines TRBV6-5 with TRBJ2-5; 9 bases map to TRBD2. This CDR3 has 15 residues. Germline trimming cut 0 bases from V and 1 base from J; bases unmatched to any gene: 0. The V gene's germline CDR1 is MNHEY and CDR2 SVGAGI. CDR3 coding DNA: TGTGCCAGCAGTTACTCGACTAGCGGCCAAGAGACCCAGTACTTC. Translating it yields CASSYSTSGQETQYF.

V and J are TRBV5-4 and TRBJ2-7; 8 nucleotides align to TRBD2. The V segment lost 1 base and the J segment 5 bases; nucleotides outside the gene matches: 11. The CDR3 totals 16 residues. Germline assignment: CDR1 SGHNT and CDR2 YYREEE (reference sequence). This CDR3 is CASSLNTGGNGDEQYF. DNA for the CDR3: TGTGCCAGCAGCTTGAATACGGGAGGGAATGGGGACGAGCAGTACTTC.

The rearrangement joins TRBV19 to TRBJ2-7; 9 nucleotides align to TRBD2. The V and J ends lost 2 bases and 1 base, in that order; junction bases with no gene match: 3. The CDR3 is 15 amino acids. CDR1 and CDR2 (germline): LNHDA, SQIVND (reference sequence). This chain's CDR3 is CASSISSGKSYEQYF. The CDR3 DNA sequence: TGTGCCAGTAGTATATCTAGCGGGAAATCCTACGAGCAGTACTTC.